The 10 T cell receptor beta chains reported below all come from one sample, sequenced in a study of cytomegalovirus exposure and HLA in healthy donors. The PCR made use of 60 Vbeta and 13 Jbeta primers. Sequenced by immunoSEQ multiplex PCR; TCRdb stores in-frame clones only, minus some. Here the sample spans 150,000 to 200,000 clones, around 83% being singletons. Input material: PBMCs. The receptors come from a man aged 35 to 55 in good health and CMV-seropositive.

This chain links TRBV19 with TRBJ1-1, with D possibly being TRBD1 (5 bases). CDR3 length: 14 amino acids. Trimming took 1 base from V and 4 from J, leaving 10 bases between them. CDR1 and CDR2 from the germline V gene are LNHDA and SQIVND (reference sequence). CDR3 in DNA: TGTGCCAGTAGTATAGTAGGGGTTTTCACTGAAGCTTTCTTT. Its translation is CASSIVGVFTEAFF.

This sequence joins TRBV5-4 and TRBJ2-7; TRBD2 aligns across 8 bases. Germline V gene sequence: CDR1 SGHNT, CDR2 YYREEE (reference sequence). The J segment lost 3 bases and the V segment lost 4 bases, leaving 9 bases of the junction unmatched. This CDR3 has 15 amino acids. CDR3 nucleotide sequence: TGTGCCAGCAGCCCGGGGGGGAGTATGGTCTACGAGCAGTACTTC. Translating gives CASSPGGSMVYEQYF.

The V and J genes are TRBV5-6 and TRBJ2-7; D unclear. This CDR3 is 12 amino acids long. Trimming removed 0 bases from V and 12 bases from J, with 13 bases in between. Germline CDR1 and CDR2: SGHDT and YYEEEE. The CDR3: CASSLDSRRWYF. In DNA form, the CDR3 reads TGTGCCAGCAGCTTGGATTCGCGGCGTTGGTACTTC.

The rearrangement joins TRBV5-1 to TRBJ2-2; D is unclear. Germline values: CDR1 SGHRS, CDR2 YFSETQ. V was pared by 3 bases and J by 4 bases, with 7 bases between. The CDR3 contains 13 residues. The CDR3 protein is CASSSTSTGELFF. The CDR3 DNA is TGCGCCAGCAGCTCGACTTCCACCGGGGAGCTGTTTTTT.

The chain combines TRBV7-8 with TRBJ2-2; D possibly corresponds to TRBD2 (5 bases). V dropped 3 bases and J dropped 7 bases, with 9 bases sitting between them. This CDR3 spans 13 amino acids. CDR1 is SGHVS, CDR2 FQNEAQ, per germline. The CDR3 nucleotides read TGTGCCAGCAGCTTTAGCGAGGGCGGGGAGCTGTTTTTT. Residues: CASSFSEGGELFF.

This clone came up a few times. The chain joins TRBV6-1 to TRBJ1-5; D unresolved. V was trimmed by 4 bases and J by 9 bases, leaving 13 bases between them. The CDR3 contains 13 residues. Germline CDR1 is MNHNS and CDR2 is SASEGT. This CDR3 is CASSGERHAPQHF. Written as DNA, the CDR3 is TGTGCCAGCAGTGGTGAAAGACATGCGCCCCAGCATTTT.

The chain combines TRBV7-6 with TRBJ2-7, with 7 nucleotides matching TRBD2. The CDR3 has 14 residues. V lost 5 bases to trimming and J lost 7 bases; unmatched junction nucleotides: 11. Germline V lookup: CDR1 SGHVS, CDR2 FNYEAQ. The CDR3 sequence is CASSPGLGVGEQYF. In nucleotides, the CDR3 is TGTGCCAGCAGCCCCGGACTAGGGGTAGGGGAGCAGTACTTC.

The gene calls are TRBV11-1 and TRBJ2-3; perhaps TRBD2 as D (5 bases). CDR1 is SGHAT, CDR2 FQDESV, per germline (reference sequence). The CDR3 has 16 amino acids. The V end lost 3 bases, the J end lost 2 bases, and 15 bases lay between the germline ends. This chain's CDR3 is CASSLGSWEITDTQYF. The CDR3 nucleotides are TGTGCCAGCAGCTTGGGTAGCTGGGAGATCACAGATACGCAGTATTTT.

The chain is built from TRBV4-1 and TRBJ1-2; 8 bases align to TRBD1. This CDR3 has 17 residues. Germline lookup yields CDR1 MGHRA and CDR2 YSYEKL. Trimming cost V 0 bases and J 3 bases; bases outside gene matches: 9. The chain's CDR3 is CASSQDLRAGGYYGYTF. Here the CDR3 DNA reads TGCGCCAGCAGCCAAGATCTCCGCGCAGGGGGCTACTATGGCTACACCTTC.

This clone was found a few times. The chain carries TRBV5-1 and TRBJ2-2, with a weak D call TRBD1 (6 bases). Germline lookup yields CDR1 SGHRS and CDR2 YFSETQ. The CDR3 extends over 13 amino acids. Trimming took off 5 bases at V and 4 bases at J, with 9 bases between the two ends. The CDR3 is CASSEGGTGELFF. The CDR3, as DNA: TGCGCCAGCAGTGAAGGGGGCACCGGGGAGCTGTTTTTT. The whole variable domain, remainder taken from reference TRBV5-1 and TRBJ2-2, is KAGVTQTPRYLIKTRGQQVTLSCSPISGHRSVSWYQQTPGQGLQFLFEYFSETQRNKGNFPGRFSGRQFSNSRSEMNVSTLELGDSALYLCASSEGGTGELFFGEGSRLTVL.